This T cell receptor beta chain was sequenced for a study of early T cells in non-severe SARS-CoV-2 infection. Background on the study: Chains stayed unpaired after sequencing of bulk RNA from unsorted whole blood.

Each cDNA molecule carried a unique molecular identifier. TCRdb reprocessed the 5' RACE reads with MiXCR, giving one entry per CDR3 protein. The top ten clones hold under 8.5% of a sample with about 19,000 distinct CDR3 sequences, about 4% of them seen once. Study results and caveats: Comparison of clonotypes with VDJdb favored anti-spike CD8 responses while missing private and CD4 specificities.

By share, this clonotype counts as medium-sized. The antigen is unknown. The junction had 0 bases not matched to a gene; V was cut back by 0 bases and J by 1 base. Per the germline V gene, CDR1 is MNHNY and CDR2 is SVGAGI (reference sequence). The CDR3 contains 14 residues. Sequencing was performed on whole blood. V gene TRBV6-6 combines with J gene TRBJ2-7, with 7 bases lining up with TRBD1. This sequence was found in an adult who was a healthcare worker with PCR-confirmed SARS-CoV-2 infection or an uninfected control (not recorded which). The CDR3 DNA sequence: TGTGCCAGCAGTTACTCGGGACAGTCCTACGAGCAGTACTTC. Protein sequence: CASSYSGQSYEQYF.